This T cell receptor (beta chain) originates from a study of cytomegalovirus exposure and HLA in healthy donors. Germline-derived CDR1 and CDR2 are MNHNS and SASEGT. The CDR3 sequence is 16 residues long. The ends were cut back, 3 bases at V and 0 bases at J, with 12 bases in the middle. The PCR contained 60 Vbeta and 13 Jbeta primers. Repertoires were generated with immunoSEQ multiplex PCR, while TCRdb's copy carries only in-frame clones and drops some. In the table there are approximately 90,000 clones, approximately 83% of which are singletons. The sample was PBMCs. The source is a man aged 35 to 55 in good health and CMV-seronegative. The chain is built from TRBV6-1 and TRBJ2-1; D not certain. This CDR3 is CASSEGLRSSYNEQFF. DNA for the CDR3: TGTGCCAGCAGTGAGGGTCTGAGGAGCTCCTACAATGAGCAGTTCTTC.